These 20 T cell receptor beta chains originate from one sample sequenced in a study of regulatory T cells in long-lasting Graves disease. Assembly of TCR beta libraries relied on iRepertoire HTBI primers together with Arm-PCR of CDR3 regions. TCRdb called the multiplex PCR reads again in MiXCR, with one record for every CDR3 protein. The sample lists about 520,000 distinct CDR3 sequences; 9.5% to 15% were seen once. Time point denoted: newly diagnosed GD, antithyroid drugs for less than 3 months. Making the TCR library involved RNA that had been extracted from PBMCs. These data are also associated with another study on T cells in Graves' hyperthyroidism and ophthalmopathy.

Sample: peripheral blood mononuclear cells (PBMCs), taken at new diagnosis, from a patient treated with antithyroid drugs. The receptors were sampled from a woman in her twenties or thirties with Graves disease.

Of note for this clonotype: A single base separates this from a much larger clone, so it may be a read error. The rearrangement uses TRBV7-2 and TRBJ1-5; D may be TRBD1 (5 bases). CDR1 is SGHTA and CDR2 is FQGNSA in the germline V gene. V lost 3 bases to trimming and J lost 5 bases, with 5 bases between them. There are 12 residues in the CDR3. CDR3 coding DNA: TGTGCCAGCAGCTTCAGGGATCAGCCCCAGCATTTT. It is translated as CASSFRDQPQHF.

In its sample, this clonotype was seen many times. The chain uses TRBV2 and TRBJ2-7; 10 nucleotides align to TRBD1. V shed 6 bases, J shed 6 bases, and the junction held 8 bases outside the gene matches. Germline V CDR1 and CDR2: SNHLY, FYNNEI. CDR3 length: 14 amino acids. The CDR3 loop reads CASRDTTGGGEQYF. The CDR3, as DNA: TGTGCCAGCAGAGATACGACAGGGGGCGGCGAGCAGTACTTC.

V gene TRBV12-3 or TRBV12-4 combines with J gene TRBJ2-1; a weak D match, TRBD1 (6 bases). This CDR3 region has 13 residues. V gave up 5 bases and J gave up 9 bases, with 14 bases separating them. CDR3 bases: TGTGCCAGCAGTCTCGGGACAAATACTGAGCAGTTCTTC. This gives the protein CASSLGTNTEQFF.

For this clonotype: It is likely a read error: a sequence one base away is far more abundant. The V and J genes are TRBV11-2 and TRBJ2-2, with D maybe TRBD1 (5 bases). The DNA end is a closer match to TRBJ1-4, so the J assignment may be wrong. Germline V CDR1 and CDR2: SGHAT, FQNNGV. The CDR3 has 16 residues. CDR3 DNA: TGTGCCAGCAGCTCGGTCCCCAAGGGGCTAGCGGGAAAACTGTTTTTT. Encoded protein: CASSSVPKGLAGKLFF.

CDR3 region: CASSVATGGRTNEKLFF. DNA for the CDR3: TGTGCCAGCAGCGTAGCTACGGGTGGTCGGACTAATGAAAAACTGTTTTTT. This sequence joins TRBV9 and TRBJ1-4; no definite D call. This CDR3 spans 17 amino acids. The germline V gene has CDR1 SGDLS and CDR2 YYNGEE. Trimming took 0 bases from V and 2 from J, leaving 14 bases between them.

This chain joins TRBV7-9 and TRBJ1-2, with TRBD1 matching 9 bases. This CDR3 spans 14 amino acids. The J segment lost 6 bases and the V segment lost 6 bases, leaving 8 bases of the junction unmatched. Germline CDR1 SEHNR, CDR2 FQNEAQ (reference sequence). The CDR3, as DNA: TGTGCCAGCAGTCACCCACGGGACAGGGATGGCTACACCTTC. Its protein product is CASSHPRDRDGYTF.

About this clonotype: A much larger clone differs from this one at a single base, so this may be a read error. V gene TRBV30 combines with J gene TRBJ1-1; 9 bases align to TRBD1. V shed 8 bases and J 6 bases; nucleotides not matched to a gene: 10. The germline V gene encodes CDR1 GTSNPN and CDR2 SVGIG (reference sequence). This CDR3 has 13 amino acids. CDR3 coding DNA: TGTGCCAGGACAGGGGCTTTTGGGGCTGAAGCTTTCTTT. It specifies CARTGAFGAEAFF.

This clonotype was counted a few times. The chain is built from TRBV30 and TRBJ2-3; TRBD2 matches at 7 bases. The V segment lost 1 base and the J segment 2 bases; nucleotides outside the gene matches: 12. Germline V gene sequence: CDR1 GTSNPN, CDR2 SVGIG (reference sequence). The CDR3 is made up of 17 amino acids. DNA of the CDR3: TGTGCCTGGAGTGACCCTCTAGCGGAGGTACTCACAGATACGCAGTATTTT. Amino acids: CAWSDPLAEVLTDTQYF. The complete variable domain, with remaining parts taken from reference TRBV30 and TRBJ2-3, reads SQTIHQWPATLVQPVGSPLSLECTVEGTSNPNLYWYRQAAGRGLQLLFYSVGIGQISSEVPQNLSASRPQDRQFILSSKKLLLSDSGFYLCAWSDPLAEVLTDTQYFGPGTRLTVL.

The chain couples TRBV14 to TRBJ2-1; 10 bases are shared with TRBD1. Trimming at V came to 4 bases and at J to 6 bases, leaving 9 bases not matched to a gene. Germline V gives CDR1 SGHDN, CDR2 FVKESK. This CDR3 spans 16 amino acids. The chain's CDR3 is CASSPWGQGLGNEQFF. The CDR3 bases are TGTGCCAGCAGCCCGTGGGGACAGGGGCTCGGCAATGAGCAGTTCTTC.

This clonotype occurred many times. This chain links TRBV9 with TRBJ2-7, with TRBD2 matching 7 bases. CDR1 is SGDLS and CDR2 is YYNGEE in the germline V gene. J lost 0 bases, V lost 4 bases, and 4 bases had no gene match. CDR3 length: 14 amino acids. CDR3 bases: TGTGCCAGCAGCCCCACGGGGGGCTCCTACGAGCAGTACTTC. Amino acid sequence: CASSPTGGSYEQYF.

In regard to this clonotype: One end of the junction is discordant with germline, which a read error may explain. The J gene is TRBJ2-3, the V gene TRBV11-2; 11 positions agree with TRBD1. Germline lookup yields CDR1 SGHAT and CDR2 FQNNGV. The length of the CDR3 is 15 residues. The CDR3 reads CASRLRTGGTDAQYF. Written as DNA, the CDR3 is TGTGCCAGCAGGCTTCGGACAGGGGGCACAGATGCGCAGTATTTT.

This clonotype was seen repeatedly, ten times or more. The V gene is TRBV15, the J gene TRBJ2-3; D unresolved. Germline loops: CDR1 LNHNV, CDR2 YYDKDF (reference sequence). V was trimmed by 2 bases and J by 6 bases, leaving 6 bases between them. This CDR3 is 12 amino acids long. CDR3 amino acids: CATSRPADTQYF. The CDR3 DNA sequence: TGTGCCACCAGCAGACCCGCGGATACGCAGTATTTT.

This clonotype was picked up many times. In DNA, the CDR3 is TGTGCCAGCAGTCCCACGGGACATAACTATGGCTACACCTTC. Translating gives CASSPTGHNYGYTF. V gene TRBV28 combines with J gene TRBJ1-2, with a tentative D call TRBD1 (6 bases). Trimming removed 5 bases from V and 1 base from J, with 11 bases in between. The germline V gene has CDR1 MDHEN and CDR2 SYDVKM. The CDR3 is 14 amino acids.

This clonotype appeared many times. The V and J genes are TRBV19 and TRBJ2-2; no firm D call. Trimming shortened V by 2 bases and J by 2 bases, and 9 bases separated the two germline ends. The germline V gene encodes CDR1 LNHDA and CDR2 SQIVND (reference sequence). The CDR3 consists of 15 residues. The CDR3 loop reads CASSISRANTGELFF. The CDR3, as DNA: TGTGCCAGTAGTATATCTAGAGCTAACACCGGGGAGCTGTTTTTT.

This clonotype was observed a handful of times. This sequence joins TRBV4-1 and TRBJ2-3, with 9 bases that match TRBD1. The V segment lost 3 bases and the J segment 3 bases; nucleotides outside the gene matches: 7. The CDR3 totals 16 residues. Germline CDR1 is MGHRA and CDR2 is YSYEKL. The CDR3 sequence: CASSQRRQGVTDTQYF. In nucleotides, the CDR3 is TGCGCCAGCAGCCAGAGGAGACAGGGGGTTACAGATACGCAGTATTTT.

This clonotype was counted at least ten times. This sequence joins TRBV30 and TRBJ1-1; perhaps TRBD1 as D (6 bases). Germline CDR1 and CDR2: GTSNPN and SVGIG (reference sequence). Trimming left V 0 bases short and J 1 base short, with 9 bases between. This CDR3 is built from 14 residues. The CDR3 nucleotides are TGTGCCTGGAGTGTGACAGGCCGGAACACTGAAGCTTTCTTT. The encoded protein is CAWSVTGRNTEAFF. The whole variable domain, remainder taken from reference TRBV30 and TRBJ1-1, is SQTIHQWPATLVQPVGSPLSLECTVEGTSNPNLYWYRQAAGRGLQLLFYSVGIGQISSEVPQNLSASRPQDRQFILSSKKLLLSDSGFYLCAWSVTGRNTEAFFGQGTRLTVV.

This clonotype was seen more than once but under ten times. This chain uses TRBV5-4 with TRBJ2-5, with 11 bases aligning to TRBD1. In germline, CDR1 is SGHNT, CDR2 YYREEE (reference sequence). The CDR3 is 18 amino acids. V lost 0 bases, J lost 0 bases, and 7 bases stayed unmatched. CDR3 bases: TGTGCCAGCAGCTTGGAACCGGGACAGGGGGTCTACCAAGAGACCCAGTACTTC. This codes for CASSLEPGQGVYQETQYF.

The gene calls are TRBV29-1 and TRBJ1-5, with D possibly matching TRBD1 (5 bases). Germline CDR1 and CDR2: SQVTM and ANQGSEA. Trimming took 7 bases from V and 3 from J, leaving 13 bases between them. The CDR3 loop spans 13 amino acids. The CDR3 DNA follows: TGCAGCGCCCAAGGGGCCCCCAATCAGCCCCAGCATTTT. It yields the protein CSAQGAPNQPQHF.

This clonotype has a count of ten or more. The chain uses TRBV28 and TRBJ2-3; 9 bases are a match to TRBD1. V was pared by 3 bases and J by 1 base, with 8 bases of the junction left unmatched. The CDR3 loop spans 17 amino acids. Germline V CDR1 and CDR2: MDHEN, SYDVKM. CDR3 bases: TGTGCCAGCAGTTTGGCTACGTGGGACAGGGGCACAGATACGCAGTATTTT. As protein: CASSLATWDRGTDTQYF. The full variable domain, with the rest looked up from reference TRBV28 and TRBJ2-3, is DVKVTQSSRYLVKRTGEKVFLECVQDMDHENMFWYRQDPGLGLRLIYFSYDVKMKEKGDIPEGYSVSREKKERFSLILESASTNQTSMYLCASSLATWDRGTDTQYFGPGTRLTVL.

This clonotype came up many times. The chain carries TRBV19 and TRBJ1-2; possibly TRBD1 for D (5 bases). The V and J ends lost 10 bases and 6 bases respectively, with 21 bases between them. The CDR3 is 14 amino acids. Germline V gene data show CDR1 as LNHDA and CDR2 as SQIVND (reference sequence). CDR3 sequence reads: CATPTGGGVDGYTF. The CDR3 DNA is TGTGCCACCCCGACGGGTGGGGGAGTCGATGGCTACACCTTC.